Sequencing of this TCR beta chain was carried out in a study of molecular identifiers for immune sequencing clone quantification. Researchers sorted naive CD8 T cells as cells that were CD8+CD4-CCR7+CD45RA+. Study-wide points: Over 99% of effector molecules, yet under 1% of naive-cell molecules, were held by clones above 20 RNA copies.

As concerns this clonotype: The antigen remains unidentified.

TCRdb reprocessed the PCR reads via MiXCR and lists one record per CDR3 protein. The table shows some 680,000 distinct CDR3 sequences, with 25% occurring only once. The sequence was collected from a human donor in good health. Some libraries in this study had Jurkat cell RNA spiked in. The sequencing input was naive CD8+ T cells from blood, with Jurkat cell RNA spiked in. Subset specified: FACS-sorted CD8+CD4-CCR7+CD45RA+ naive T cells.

The CDR3 DNA follows: TGCGCCAGCAGCCAAGATGCGACAGGGGCGGGAATGACTGAAGCTTTCTTT. Translating it yields CASSQDATGAGMTEAFF. V is TRBV4-3 and J is TRBJ1-1; TRBD1 matches at 8 bases. Germline lookup yields CDR1 LGHNA and CDR2 YSLEER. This CDR3 region has 17 residues. Trimming at V came to 0 bases and at J to 5 bases, leaving 11 bases not matched to a gene.